This TCR beta chain was profiled in a study of CD8+CD57+ T cells in acquired aplastic anemia. In the study overall: Across the sorted CD4+ and CD8+ cells, DNA amounts averaged around 3.2 ug. Whole-study findings and limits: Patients and controls shared twenty-nine CD8+ CDR3 sequences. Any difference that existed in CD8+ Simpson's diversity between patients and controls was not significant.

CDR1 is SGHVS and CDR2 is FQNEAQ in the germline V gene. There are 14 residues in the CDR3. V lost 3 bases, J lost 1 base, and 9 bases lay in between. Remarks on this clonotype: Its antigen remains unknown.

The use of genomic DNA as template underpinned the TCR beta VDJ and CDR3 profiling. TCRdb called the reads again in MiXCR, with one record for every CDR3 protein. The sample has 450,000 to 550,000 distinct CDR3 sequences, roughly 34% seen once; the top ten hold less than 0.85%. Sequencing was done on patients that had shown CD8+CD57+ cell expansion by flow cytometry. Among the patients, none had received any therapy at the time of blood sampling. The TCR was taken from a human donor with aplastic anemia. This chain joins TRBV7-8 and TRBJ1-1; a possible D gene is TRBD1 (5 bases). Input material: sorted CD4+, CD8+, or CD8+CD57+ T cells (not recorded which) from PBMCs. CDR3 DNA: TGTGCCAGCAGCTTCGTTGGGACGAACACTGAAGCTTTCTTT. Its translation is CASSFVGTNTEAFF.